These T cell receptor beta chains were read from a single sample in a study of blood T cells in healthy people across ages. From the 5' RACE reads, TCRdb called clonotypes with MiXCR, one entry per CDR3 protein. The sample includes approximately 800,000 distinct CDR3 sequences, 55% to 75% of them seen just once. Sequenced material: blood. The receptors shown here come from a man aged 25-45 years in good health. Both conserved end residues are part of each CDR3. A D gene is named only where the DNA matches it firmly. Size is stated for part of the rows, as once, few or many counts, or as a class when the clone is expanded.

V gene: TRBV4-2; D gene: TRBD1; CDR3 length: 13; J gene: TRBJ1-2; clone size: few; CDR3 protein: CASSQGQGESYTF; CDR3 DNA: TGTGCCAGCAGCCAAGGACAGGGAGAGAGCTACACCTTC
V gene: TRBV19; D gene: NA; CDR3 length: 13; J gene: TRBJ1-5; clone size: NA; CDR3 protein: CASSIDSYQPQHF; CDR3 DNA: TGTGCCAGTAGTATAGACAGTTATCAGCCCCAGCATTTT
V gene: TRBV20-1; D gene: NA; CDR3 length: 15; J gene: TRBJ2-3; clone size: NA; CDR3 protein: CSARRASGPGGTQYF; CDR3 DNA: TGCAGTGCTAGAAGGGCTAGCGGGCCAGGGGGGACGCAGTATTTT
V gene: TRBV12-5; D gene: TRBD2; CDR3 length: 17; J gene: TRBJ2-7; clone size: few; CDR3 protein: CASGFFAGGALSYEQYF; CDR3 DNA: TGTGCTAGTGGTTTCTTCGCCGGGGGGGCCCTCTCCTACGAGCAGTACTTC
V gene: TRBV20-1; D gene: NA; CDR3 length: 15; J gene: TRBJ2-7; clone size: once; CDR3 protein: CSARVNWQNTYEQYF; CDR3 DNA: TGCAGTGCTAGAGTAAATTGGCAGAATACCTACGAGCAGTACTTC
V gene: TRBV29-1; D gene: NA; CDR3 length: 12; J gene: TRBJ1-2; clone size: few; CDR3 protein: CSVEWENYGYTF; CDR3 DNA: TGCAGCGTTGAATGGGAGAACTATGGCTACACCTTC
V gene: TRBV20-1; D gene: NA; CDR3 length: 13; J gene: TRBJ2-1; clone size: few; CDR3 protein: CSARVLDYNEQFF; CDR3 DNA: TGCAGTGCTAGAGTGCTGGACTACAATGAGCAGTTCTTC
V gene: TRBV12-3/TRBV12-4; D gene: NA; CDR3 length: 14; J gene: TRBJ2-3; clone size: NA; CDR3 protein: CASTERGGTDTQYF; CDR3 DNA: TGTGCCAGCACGGAGAGGGGGGGCACAGATACGCAGTATTTT
V gene: TRBV7-2; D gene: NA; CDR3 length: 15; J gene: TRBJ2-5; clone size: NA; CDR3 protein: CASSADGSRGETQYF; CDR3 DNA: TGTGCCAGCAGCGCCGATGGGAGCCGGGGGGAGACCCAGTACTTC
V gene: TRBV28; D gene: TRBD1; CDR3 length: 13; J gene: TRBJ1-2; clone size: NA; CDR3 protein: CASRRQGRVGYTF; CDR3 DNA: TGTGCCAGCAGGAGACAGGGAAGGGTTGGCTACACCTTC
V gene: TRBV5-1; D gene: NA; CDR3 length: 14; J gene: TRBJ2-1; clone size: NA; CDR3 protein: CASSTLRTSNEQFF; CDR3 DNA: TGCGCCAGCAGCACGCTGAGGACCTCCAATGAGCAGTTCTTC
V gene: TRBV10-3; D gene: TRBD1; CDR3 length: 15; J gene: TRBJ2-7; clone size: few; CDR3 protein: CAISESQGVTYEQYF; CDR3 DNA: TGTGCCATCAGTGAGTCGCAGGGGGTAACCTACGAGCAGTACTTC
V gene: TRBV4-2; D gene: TRBD2; CDR3 length: 15; J gene: TRBJ2-1; clone size: once; CDR3 protein: CASSQVPSGRGEQFF; CDR3 DNA: TGTGCCAGCAGCCAAGTGCCTAGCGGGAGAGGGGAGCAGTTCTTC
V gene: TRBV5-1; D gene: TRBD2; CDR3 length: 14; J gene: TRBJ2-1; clone size: many; CDR3 protein: CASSLAGSYNEQFF; CDR3 DNA: TGTGCCAGCAGCCTAGCGGGGTCCTACAATGAGCAGTTCTTC
V gene: TRBV7-9; D gene: NA; CDR3 length: 13; J gene: TRBJ2-7; clone size: few; CDR3 protein: CASSSTQSGEQYF; CDR3 DNA: TGTGCCAGCAGCTCAACCCAGTCCGGCGAGCAGTACTTC
V gene: TRBV29-1; D gene: TRBD1; CDR3 length: 14; J gene: TRBJ2-7; clone size: many; CDR3 protein: CSVGSLTGHYEQYF; CDR3 DNA: TGCAGCGTTGGTAGCCTGACAGGGCACTACGAGCAGTACTTC
V gene: TRBV5-6; D gene: TRBD2; CDR3 length: 15; J gene: TRBJ2-1; clone size: few; CDR3 protein: CASSFGTSVYNEQFF; CDR3 DNA: TGTGCCAGCAGCTTTGGGACTAGCGTTTACAATGAGCAGTTCTTC
V gene: TRBV15; D gene: TRBD1; CDR3 length: 15; J gene: TRBJ1-5; clone size: few; CDR3 protein: CATGGQGSGNQPQHF; CDR3 DNA: TGTGCCACCGGCGGACAGGGGTCGGGCAATCAGCCCCAGCATTTT
V gene: TRBV6-6; D gene: NA; CDR3 length: 13; J gene: TRBJ2-7; clone size: few; CDR3 protein: CASTRPLSHEQYF; CDR3 DNA: TGTGCCAGCACCCGACCCCTAAGCCACGAGCAGTACTTC
V gene: TRBV7-8; D gene: NA; CDR3 length: 16; J gene: TRBJ2-1; clone size: NA; CDR3 protein: CASSLIEDRSSYEQFF; CDR3 DNA: TGTGCCAGCAGCTTAATCGAAGACAGGAGCTCCTACGAGCAGTTCTTC
V gene: TRBV7-2; D gene: NA; CDR3 length: 13; J gene: TRBJ2-5; clone size: few; CDR3 protein: CASSFRAAETQYF; CDR3 DNA: TGTGCCAGCAGCTTTCGTGCGGCGGAGACCCAGTACTTC
V gene: TRBV28; D gene: NA; CDR3 length: 14; J gene: TRBJ1-4; clone size: NA; CDR3 protein: CASIPTSGYEKLFF; CDR3 DNA: TGTGCCAGCATCCCAACCTCCGGGTATGAAAAACTGTTTTTT
V gene: TRBV10-3; D gene: TRBD1; CDR3 length: 13; J gene: TRBJ2-7; clone size: few; CDR3 protein: CAMGTGVGYEQYF; CDR3 DNA: TGTGCCATGGGCACAGGGGTCGGGTACGAGCAGTACTTC
V gene: TRBV12-3/TRBV12-4; D gene: NA; CDR3 length: 15; J gene: TRBJ2-1; clone size: NA; CDR3 protein: CASSPFLAKYNEQFF; CDR3 DNA: TGTGCCAGCAGTCCTTTCCTAGCGAAGTACAATGAGCAGTTCTTC
V gene: TRBV10-3; D gene: TRBD2; CDR3 length: 16; J gene: TRBJ2-5; clone size: NA; CDR3 protein: CAIRGTSGPGIETQYF; CDR3 DNA: TGTGCCATCAGGGGGACTAGCGGCCCGGGGATAGAGACCCAGTACTTC